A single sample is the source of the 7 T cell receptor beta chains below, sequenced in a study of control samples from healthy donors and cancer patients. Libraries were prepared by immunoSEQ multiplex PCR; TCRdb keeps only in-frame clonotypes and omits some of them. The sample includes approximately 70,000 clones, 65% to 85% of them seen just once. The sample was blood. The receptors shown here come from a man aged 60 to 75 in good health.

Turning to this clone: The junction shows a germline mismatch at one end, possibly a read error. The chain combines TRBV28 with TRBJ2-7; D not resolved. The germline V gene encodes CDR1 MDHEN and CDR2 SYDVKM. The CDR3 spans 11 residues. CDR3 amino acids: CASSSQSRRSF. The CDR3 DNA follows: TGTGCCAGCAGTTCCCAGAGTCGACGGAGCTTC.

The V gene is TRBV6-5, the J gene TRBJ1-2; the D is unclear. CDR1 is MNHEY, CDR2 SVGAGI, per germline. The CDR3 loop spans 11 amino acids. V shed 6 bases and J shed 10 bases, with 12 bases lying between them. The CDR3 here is CASRGLVDYTF. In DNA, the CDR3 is TGTGCCAGCAGAGGACTCGTAGACTACACCTTC.

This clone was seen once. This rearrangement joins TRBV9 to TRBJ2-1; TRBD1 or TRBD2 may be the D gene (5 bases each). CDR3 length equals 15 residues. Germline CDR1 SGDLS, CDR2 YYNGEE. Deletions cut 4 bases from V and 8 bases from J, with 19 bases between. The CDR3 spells CASSTYEGRNDEQFF. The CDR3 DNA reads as TGTGCCAGCAGCACCTATGAGGGGCGGAATGATGAGCAGTTCTTC.

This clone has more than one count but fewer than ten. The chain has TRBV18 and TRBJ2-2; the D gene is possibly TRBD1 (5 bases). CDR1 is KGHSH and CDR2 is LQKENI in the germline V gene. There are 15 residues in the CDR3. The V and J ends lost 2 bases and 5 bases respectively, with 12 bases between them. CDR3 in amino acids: CASSPGKGLTGELFF. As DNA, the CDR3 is TGTGCCAGCTCACCAGGGAAGGGGCTGACCGGGGAGCTGTTTTTT.

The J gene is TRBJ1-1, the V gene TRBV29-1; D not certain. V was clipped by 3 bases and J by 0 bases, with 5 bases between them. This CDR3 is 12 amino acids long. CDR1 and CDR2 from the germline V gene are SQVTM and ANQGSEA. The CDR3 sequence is CSVDPVNTEAFF. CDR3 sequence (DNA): TGCAGCGTTGACCCAGTGAACACTGAAGCTTTCTTT.

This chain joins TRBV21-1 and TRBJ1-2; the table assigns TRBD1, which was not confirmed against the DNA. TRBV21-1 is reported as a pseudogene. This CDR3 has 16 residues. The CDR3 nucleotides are TGTGCCAGCACCTGGCGGACAGGGGCTCCTAACTATGGCTACACCTTC. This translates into CASTWRTGAPNYGYTF.

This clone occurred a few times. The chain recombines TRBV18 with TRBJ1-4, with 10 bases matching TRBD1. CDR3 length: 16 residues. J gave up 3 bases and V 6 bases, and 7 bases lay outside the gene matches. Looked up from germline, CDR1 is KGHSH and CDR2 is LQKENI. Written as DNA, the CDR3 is TGTGCCAGCTCGACCGGGACAGGGGAGGCTAATGAAAAACTGTTTTTT. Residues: CASSTGTGEANEKLFF.